This entry features one T cell receptor (beta chain) sequence. The sort gate was single viable CD3+CD4+CD8-CD45RO+ cells for memory CD4+ T cells. The germline V gene has CDR1 SGHRS and CDR2 YFSETQ. The CDR3 has 15 amino acids. Trimming removed 0 bases from V and 5 bases from J; junction bases left unmatched: 8. Sequencing was performed with immunoSEQ multiplex PCR; in TCRdb, only in-frame clones are kept and a portion is missing. The sample holds 25,000 or so clones, about 75% seen once. The source of the sample is a study of memory CD4+ T cells and cytomegalovirus serostatus. Study overall: Donors were healthy Belgian adults, several CMV seropositive and 24 seronegative.

Input material: memory CD4+ T cells from blood. V usage is TRBV5-1 and J usage is TRBJ2-7, with 7 bases matching TRBD1. This clonotype was sampled from an adult in good health and CMV-seronegative. CDR3 amino acids: CASSLATGSIHEQYF. In DNA form, the CDR3 reads TGCGCCAGCAGCTTGGCGACAGGGAGTATCCACGAGCAGTACTTC.